This T cell receptor (beta chain) originates from a study of blood T cell repertoires in COVID-19. Original processing methods: Scientists estimated how many nucleated cells there were by amplifying reference gene primers. Data came from immunoSEQ multiplex PCR; TCRdb stores just in-frame clones and leaves some out. The DNA gave D and trimming, while V, J and clone size come from that table. The table includes about 220,000 clones, around 82% detected once. Trimming took off 11 bases at V and 9 bases at J, with 7 bases between the two ends. Germline loops: CDR1 MDHEN, CDR2 SYDVKM. The CDR3 totals 9 residues.

This receptor was taken from a woman aged 25 to 39 who had recovered from COVID-19. The chain combines TRBV28 with TRBJ2-2; the D is unclear. The material sequenced was peripheral blood. CDR3 protein: CALRWELFF. For the CDR3, the DNA is TGTGCCCTCCGGTGGGAGCTGTTTTTT.